The 27 T cell receptor beta chains below were found in one sample sequenced in a study of OX40 agonist ivuxolimab in advanced cancers. Method: immunoSEQ multiplex PCR; TCRdb's copy keeps in-frame clones and lacks some. This table holds under 45,000 clones, roughly 80% found once. Specimen: CD4+ or CD8+ T cells sorted from blood, collected in a trial of the OX40 agonist ivuxolimab. The receptors come from an adult with an advanced solid tumor such as melanoma, head and neck, liver or kidney cancer.

The genes are TRBV7-9 and TRBJ1-4; possible D gene TRBD1, 6 bases. Trimming pared 1 base from V and 4 bases from J, leaving 7 bases between. The CDR3 totals 14 residues. Germline CDR1 reads SEHNR; CDR2 reads FQNEAQ (reference sequence). The CDR3 protein is CASSLGDINEKLFF. The CDR3 DNA reads TGTGCCAGCAGCTTAGGGGACATTAATGAAAAACTGTTTTTT.

The V and J genes are TRBV7-2 and TRBJ2-1; a weak D match, TRBD2 (5 bases). Between the trimmed V and J ends, which lost 3 bases and 2 bases, there was a span of 11 bases. The CDR3 runs 15 residues. Germline V gene sequence: CDR1 SGHTA, CDR2 FQGNSA. For the CDR3, the DNA is TGTGCCAGCAGCTTTTCCGGGGAGCCCTACAATGAGCAGTTCTTC. It encodes CASSFSGEPYNEQFF.

This chain uses TRBV15 with TRBJ2-1; maybe TRBD2 (5 bases). The germline V gene has CDR1 LNHNV and CDR2 YYDKDF (reference sequence). CDR3 length: 14 amino acids. Trimming pared 3 bases from V and 0 bases from J, leaving 6 bases between. CDR3 bases: TGTGCCACCAGCAGGGGGAGCTCCTACAATGAGCAGTTCTTC. It encodes CATSRGSSYNEQFF.

This clone showed up just a few times. The chain carries TRBV7-9 and TRBJ2-1; tentative D call: TRBD2 (7 bases). The CDR3 contains 14 residues. Germline CDR1 SEHNR, CDR2 FQNEAQ (reference sequence). V was pared by 5 bases and J by 8 bases, with 16 bases between. The CDR3, as DNA: TGTGCCAGCAGCCCTAGGGGGGGGTATGATGAGCAGTTCTTC. Residues: CASSPRGGYDEQFF.

This chain joins TRBV7-8 and TRBJ2-7; 9 bases are shared with TRBD2. This CDR3 is 13 amino acids long. Per germline, CDR1 SGHVS and CDR2 FQNEAQ. V was clipped by 5 bases and J by 4 bases; unmatched bases: 3. CDR3 bases: TGTGCCAGCAGCCGCGGGGGGGTTTACGAGCAGTACTTC. Translation: CASSRGGVYEQYF.

V usage is TRBV19 and J usage is TRBJ2-2; TRBD2 aligns across 8 bases. Trimming took 4 bases from V and 4 from J; bases not matched to a gene: 11. The CDR3 extends over 17 amino acids. CDR1 is LNHDA, CDR2 SQIVND, per germline (reference sequence). CDR3 residues: CASSTPGRGVATGELFF. The CDR3 bases are TGTGCCAGTAGTACCCCCGGGAGGGGGGTGGCCACCGGGGAGCTGTTTTTT.

The gene calls are TRBV5-1 and TRBJ1-1; TRBD1 matches at 7 bases. Trimming took 3 bases from V and 4 from J; bases not matched to a gene: 6. CDR3 length: 14 residues. From germline, CDR1 is SGHRS and CDR2 YFSETQ. CDR3 region: CASSWTTGTTEAFF. CDR3 bases: TGCGCCAGCAGCTGGACGACAGGGACCACTGAAGCTTTCTTT.

The chain is built from TRBV9 and TRBJ2-3; D gene uncertain. The length of the CDR3 is 14 residues. Between the trimmed V and J ends, which lost 2 bases and 0 bases, there was a span of 7 bases. CDR1 and CDR2 from the germline V gene are SGDLS and YYNGEE. DNA for the CDR3: TGTGCCAGCAGCGTTTCCCCTAGCACAGATACGCAGTATTTT. Amino acids: CASSVSPSTDTQYF.

This chain links TRBV4-3 with TRBJ2-1; no firm D call. Trimming shortened V by 1 base and J by 6 bases, and 16 bases separated the two germline ends. There are 16 residues in the CDR3. The germline CDR1 and CDR2 sequences are LGHNA and YSLEER. Here the CDR3 DNA reads TGCGCCAGCAGCCAAGCACGAGGAGTTTTGGGCAATGAGCAGTTCTTC. Its protein is CASSQARGVLGNEQFF.

This clone has only one observation. This sequence joins TRBV5-1 and TRBJ2-5, with TRBD2 identical over 13 bases. CDR1 is SGHRS and CDR2 is YFSETQ in the germline V gene. This CDR3 is built from 15 residues. Trimming removed 3 bases from V and 5 bases from J; junction bases left unmatched: 4. CDR3 amino acids: CASSYVGLAGETQYF. CDR3 DNA: TGCGCCAGCAGCTACGTGGGACTAGCGGGGGAGACCCAGTACTTC.

For this clone: One end of the junction varies from germline; a read error may be responsible. The V gene is TRBV18, the J gene TRBJ2-3; 8 bases are shared with TRBD2. Germline V gene lookup returns CDR1 KGHSH and CDR2 LQKENI. The length of the CDR3 is 14 residues. The CDR3 DNA reads TGTGCCAGCGCACCCATTAGCGGGAAAGATACGCAGTATTTT. Encoded protein: CASAPISGKDTQYF. Full variable domain (missing parts from reference TRBV18 and TRBJ2-3): NAGVMQNPRHLVRRRGQEARLRCSPMKGHSHVYWYRQLPEEGLKFMVYLQKENIIDESGMPKERFSAEFPKEGPSILRIQQVVRGDSAAYFCASAPISGKDTQYFGPGTRLTVL.

This clone showed up just once. The chain joins TRBV7-2 to TRBJ1-1; perhaps TRBD1 as D (5 bases). V was cut by 4 bases and J by 7 bases, with 16 bases left in between. CDR3 length equals 14 residues. The germline V gene encodes CDR1 SGHTA and CDR2 FQGNSA. The CDR3 sequence: CASSSSFGGGEAFF. For the CDR3, the DNA is TGTGCCAGCAGCTCATCATTTGGGGGGGGTGAAGCTTTCTTT.

The chain uses TRBV19 and TRBJ1-1; a possible D gene is TRBD1 (6 bases). V was clipped by 4 bases and J by 1 base, with 10 bases between them. The CDR3 runs to 14 residues. From germline, CDR1 is LNHDA and CDR2 SQIVND (reference sequence). Here the CDR3 reads CASSSLQGNTEAFF. The DNA of the CDR3 is TGTGCCAGTAGTAGCTTACAGGGGAACACTGAAGCTTTCTTT.

By sample fraction, this clone is medium-sized (0.01 to 0.1%). The chain joins TRBV29-1 to TRBJ1-1; D unclear. This CDR3 spans 16 amino acids. The germline V gene encodes CDR1 SQVTM and CDR2 ANQGSEA. Trimming left V 4 bases short and J 0 bases short, with 18 bases between. In DNA form, the CDR3 reads TGCAGCGTTGCCGGGCACAGCAAGCTCATGAACACTGAAGCTTTCTTT. Translating gives CSVAGHSKLMNTEAFF.

V is TRBV7-6 and J is TRBJ1-4; D call uncertain. Germline V gene lookup returns CDR1 SGHVS and CDR2 FNYEAQ. Trimming left V 5 bases short and J 1 base short, with 8 bases between. The CDR3 spans 14 residues. In DNA form, the CDR3 reads TGTGCCAGCAGCCTTAGCCAAACTAATGAAAAACTGTTTTTT. This sequence encodes CASSLSQTNEKLFF.

The V call is TRBV19, the J call TRBJ2-7, with TRBD2 matching over 9 bases. V dropped 3 bases and J dropped 2; count of bases not matched to a gene: 8. Germline V gene data show CDR1 as LNHDA and CDR2 as SQIVND (reference sequence). The CDR3 is 16 amino acids. The DNA of the CDR3 is TGTGCCAGTAGTATCCAGGGTAGCGGGAGTGCCTACGAGCAGTACTTC. The encoded protein is CASSIQGSGSAYEQYF.

V and J are TRBV6-4 and TRBJ2-1; D gene uncertain. V was cut by 7 bases and J by 0 bases, with 10 bases left in between. The CDR3 length is 14 residues. Germline V gene sequence: CDR1 MRHNA, CDR2 SNTAGT. The CDR3 region is CASKKESSYNEQFF. CDR3 coding DNA: TGTGCCAGCAAAAAGGAAAGCTCCTACAATGAGCAGTTCTTC.

This chain uses TRBV7-9 with TRBJ1-2; D is uncertain. CDR1 and CDR2 from the germline V gene are SEHNR and FQNEAQ (reference sequence). The CDR3 length is 14 residues. V was clipped by 0 bases and J by 6 bases, with 11 bases between them. The CDR3 bases are TGTGCCAGCAGCTTAGCCCTCGGAAGCAATGGCTACACCTTC. Translation: CASSLALGSNGYTF.

J is TRBJ1-2 and V is TRBV9; weak D call: TRBD1 (5 bases). V was shortened by 1 base and J by 7 bases, with 8 bases between the two germline ends. The CDR3 consists of 12 residues. Looked up from germline, CDR1 is SGDLS and CDR2 is YYNGEE. The DNA for the CDR3 is TGTGCCAGCAGCGTACGGGGACGTGGCTACACCTTC. Protein: CASSVRGRGYTF.

J is TRBJ1-1 and V is TRBV19; D is undetermined. Between the trimmed V and J ends, which lost 5 bases and 0 bases, there was a span of 10 bases. Germline assignment: CDR1 LNHDA and CDR2 SQIVND (reference sequence). CDR3 length equals 14 residues. CDR3 region: CASSSTELNTEAFF. CDR3 nucleotide sequence: TGTGCCAGTAGTTCGACCGAACTGAACACTGAAGCTTTCTTT.

This clone was picked up a small number of times. The chain uses TRBV5-1 and TRBJ2-5; tentatively, D is TRBD2 (7 bases). Germline loops: CDR1 SGHRS, CDR2 YFSETQ. The CDR3 sequence is 14 residues long. V was shortened by 4 bases and J by 4 bases, with 14 bases between the two germline ends. The CDR3 DNA is TGCGCCAGCAGCCCCGGGGGGCCGGGAGAGACCCAGTACTTC. It specifies CASSPGGPGETQYF.

This chain uses TRBV7-9 with TRBJ2-1; 11 bases map to TRBD2. V shed 9 bases and J 8 bases; nucleotides not matched to a gene: 12. From germline, CDR1 is SEHNR and CDR2 FQNEAQ (reference sequence). This CDR3 comprises 15 residues. CDR3 loop: CARGVTSGSMDEQFF. The CDR3 region has the DNA TGTGCCAGGGGGGTAACTAGCGGGAGTATGGATGAGCAGTTCTTC.

J is TRBJ1-5 and V is TRBV6-1, with D tentatively TRBD1 (6 bases). The germline CDR1 and CDR2 sequences are MNHNS and SASEGT. Trimming shortened V by 4 bases and J by 8 bases, and 18 bases separated the two germline ends. This CDR3 is 15 amino acids long. The CDR3 DNA is TGTGCCAGCAGTGGAGAAGGGGGACCCTTGGAGCCCCAGCATTTT. It encodes CASSGEGGPLEPQHF.

The chain combines TRBV5-5 with TRBJ1-5, with a possible D match to TRBD1 (5 bases). The V and J ends lost 4 bases and 5 bases respectively, with 19 bases between them. This CDR3 has 16 amino acids. Germline-derived CDR1 and CDR2 are SGHKS and YYEKEE (reference sequence). CDR3 sequence (DNA): TGTGCCAGCAGCCAAGTATGGGAGCAGGGTGATCAGCCCCAGCATTTT. Residues: CASSQVWEQGDQPQHF.

The gene calls are TRBV7-9 and TRBJ1-3; no firm D call. Per the germline V gene, CDR1 is SEHNR and CDR2 is FQNEAQ (reference sequence). The CDR3 contains 13 residues. Trimming stripped 2 bases from V and 4 bases from J, with 6 bases between. CDR3 DNA: TGTGCCAGCAGCTTAACAGTCGGAAACACCATATATTTT. This translates into CASSLTVGNTIYF. The full variable domain, its missing parts supplied by reference TRBV7-9 and TRBJ1-3, is DTGVSQNPRHKITKRGQNVTFRCDPISEHNRLYWYRQTLGQGPEFLTYFQNEAQLEKSRLLSDRFSAERPKGSFSTLEIQRTEQGDSAMYLCASSLTVGNTIYFGEGSWLTVV.

This clone was seen more than once but under ten times. The V and J genes are TRBV18 and TRBJ1-1, with a possible D match to TRBD1 (5 bases). V was pared by 3 bases and J by 0 bases, with 11 bases between. The CDR3 loop spans 15 amino acids. Germline assignment: CDR1 KGHSH and CDR2 LQKENI. The CDR3 loop reads CASSPSQGVNTEAFF. Here the CDR3 DNA reads TGTGCCAGCTCACCTTCCCAGGGTGTGAACACTGAAGCTTTCTTT.

The V call is TRBV15, the J call TRBJ2-5; D remains unclear. This CDR3 contains 14 residues. The V gene lost 0 bases and the J gene lost 2 bases, with 7 bases spanning the gap. Germline V CDR1 and CDR2: LNHNV, YYDKDF (reference sequence). CDR3 coding DNA: TGTGCCACCAGCAGAGATGGGCAGCAAGAGACCCAGTACTTC. Encoded protein: CATSRDGQQETQYF.